The rows below give T cell receptor beta chains drawn from one sample of a study of shared clonotypes between healthy human individuals. Assay: immunoSEQ multiplex PCR; the TCRdb copy retains only in-frame clones and omits some. The sample includes over 2 million clones, roughly 92% of them seen just once. The sample taken for sequencing was naive CD4+ T cells from PBMCs. These receptors were obtained from a man younger than 35 in good health. Some clones in this sample may be carry-over from other donors' samples. The CDR3 runs from the conserved cysteine through the conserved F or W. A D gene is named only where the DNA matches it firmly. The size of a clone is reported for some rows only, either as once, few or many, or as a class for expanded clones.

CDR3nt: TGCGCCAGCAGCCGGACAGGGGGCGAAAAAGTTGAGCAGTTCTTC
CDR3aa: CASSRTGGEKVEQFF
v_gene: TRBV5-1
d_gene: TRBD1
j_gene: TRBJ2-1
abundance: NA
len: 15

CDR3nt: TGTGCCTGGGAGGGACAGGGGGCACCTGAAGCTTTCTTT
CDR3aa: CAWEGQGAPEAFF
v_gene: TRBV30
d_gene: TRBD1
j_gene: TRBJ1-1
abundance: once
len: 13

CDR3nt: TGTGCCAGCAACCCAAACAGGCAAGGGGGTGGCTACACCTTC
CDR3aa: CASNPNRQGGGYTF
v_gene: TRBV2
d_gene: NA
j_gene: TRBJ1-2
abundance: NA
len: 14

CDR3nt: TGTGCCAGCAGTGAGCAGGATCCAGGGCAGGGCCACACCATATATTTT
CDR3aa: CASSEQDPGQGHTIYF
v_gene: TRBV25-1
d_gene: NA
j_gene: TRBJ1-3
abundance: NA
len: 16

CDR3nt: TGTGCCACAGAGAAAGGGGGCGCGCTGTACAATGAGCAGTTCTTC
CDR3aa: CATEKGGALYNEQFF
v_gene: TRBV2
d_gene: TRBD1
j_gene: TRBJ2-1
abundance: NA
len: 15

CDR3nt: TGTGCCAGCAGCCAAAGACTAGCGGGAGGATTCCGCACAGATACGCAGTATTTT
CDR3aa: CASSQRLAGGFRTDTQYF
v_gene: TRBV11-1
d_gene: TRBD2
j_gene: TRBJ2-3
abundance: once
len: 18

CDR3nt: TGTGCCAGCAGCTTAGGGGGACAGGGATCGGGAGCTTTCTTT
CDR3aa: CASSLGGQGSGAFF
v_gene: TRBV7-9
d_gene: TRBD1
j_gene: TRBJ1-1
abundance: few
len: 14

CDR3nt: TGCGCCAGCAGCTTGGTAGGTAGTAACTATGAGCAGTTCTTC
CDR3aa: CASSLVGSNYEQFF
v_gene: TRBV5-1
d_gene: NA
j_gene: TRBJ2-1
abundance: NA
len: 14

CDR3nt: TGTGCCAGCAGCTTGGGTTACGAGCAGTACTTC
CDR3aa: CASSLGYEQYF
v_gene: TRBV5-8
d_gene: NA
j_gene: TRBJ2-7
abundance: NA
len: 11

CDR3nt: TGTGCCAGCAGCTTGATGGCCAGGGGGAACACCGGGGAGCTGTTTTTT
CDR3aa: CASSLMARGNTGELFF
v_gene: TRBV5-8
d_gene: NA
j_gene: TRBJ2-2
abundance: NA
len: 16

CDR3nt: TGTGCCAGCAGCGTAGCCCGGGATGGGACGGGGACCACTGAAGCTTTCTTT
CDR3aa: CASSVARDGTGTTEAFF
v_gene: TRBV9
d_gene: NA
j_gene: TRBJ1-1
abundance: NA
len: 17

CDR3nt: TGCGCCAGCAGCTTCACAGGCACCGGGGAGCTGTTTTTT
CDR3aa: CASSFTGTGELFF
v_gene: TRBV5-1
d_gene: NA
j_gene: TRBJ2-2
abundance: NA
len: 13

CDR3nt: TGCAGCGTTGAAGTACCGGGAGGGGGATTAGGCGAGACCCAGTACTTC
CDR3aa: CSVEVPGGGLGETQYF
v_gene: TRBV29-1
d_gene: TRBD2
j_gene: TRBJ2-5
abundance: NA
len: 16

CDR3nt: TGTGCCAGTAGTATGTTCGGGGAGCTGTTTTTT
CDR3aa: CASSMFGELFF
v_gene: TRBV19
d_gene: NA
j_gene: TRBJ2-2
abundance: NA
len: 11

CDR3nt: TGTGCCAGCAGCAAGACAGGGACGGGGGTGTCCTACAATGAGCAGTTCTTC
CDR3aa: CASSKTGTGVSYNEQFF
v_gene: TRBV7-3
d_gene: NA
j_gene: TRBJ2-1
abundance: once
len: 17

CDR3nt: TGTGCCAGCAGGGAACAGGGGGTTAGGACTGAAGCTTTCTTT
CDR3aa: CASREQGVRTEAFF
v_gene: TRBV28
d_gene: TRBD1
j_gene: TRBJ1-1
abundance: once
len: 14

CDR3nt: TGTGCCAGCAGCGTAGGCAGCGGACCCTCCTACGAGCAGTACTTC
CDR3aa: CASSVGSGPSYEQYF
v_gene: TRBV9
d_gene: NA
j_gene: TRBJ2-7
abundance: NA
len: 15

CDR3nt: TGTGCCAGCAGCTTAATTCAGGGCCCCTCCGAGCAGTACTTC
CDR3aa: CASSLIQGPSEQYF
v_gene: TRBV7-9
d_gene: NA
j_gene: TRBJ2-7
abundance: NA
len: 14

CDR3nt: TGTGCCAGCAGTACAACAGGGAGCCATTTCTACGAGCAGTACTTC
CDR3aa: CASSTTGSHFYEQYF
v_gene: TRBV28
d_gene: NA
j_gene: TRBJ2-7
abundance: NA
len: 15

CDR3nt: TGTGCCAGCAGCCTGTACCAAGAGACCCAGTACTTC
CDR3aa: CASSLYQETQYF
v_gene: TRBV7-9
d_gene: NA
j_gene: TRBJ2-5
abundance: NA
len: 12

CDR3nt: TGCAGCGTTGGCCTCGTGGGGGTTTTGGGAGATACGCAGTATTTT
CDR3aa: CSVGLVGVLGDTQYF
v_gene: TRBV29-1
d_gene: NA
j_gene: TRBJ2-3
abundance: NA
len: 15

CDR3nt: TGCGCCAGCAGCAGGGGGCCGGCCAGCACAGATACGCAGTATTTT
CDR3aa: CASSRGPASTDTQYF
v_gene: TRBV5-1
d_gene: TRBD1
j_gene: TRBJ2-3
abundance: NA
len: 15

CDR3nt: TGTGCCTGCCGGACAGGGGGCTTCTCTGGGGCCAACGTCCTGACTTTC
CDR3aa: CACRTGGFSGANVLTF
v_gene: TRBV30
d_gene: TRBD1
j_gene: TRBJ2-6
abundance: NA
len: 16

CDR3nt: TGTGCCAGCAGCTTACCCGGGGGTAGTTCCTACAATGAGCAGTTCTTC
CDR3aa: CASSLPGGSSYNEQFF
v_gene: TRBV7-3
d_gene: NA
j_gene: TRBJ2-1
abundance: NA
len: 16

CDR3nt: TGTGCCAGCAGCGTAGCAGGGTTGGAGACCCAGTACTTC
CDR3aa: CASSVAGLETQYF
v_gene: TRBV9
d_gene: NA
j_gene: TRBJ2-5
abundance: once
len: 13

CDR3nt: TGCGCCAGCAGCACATGGACAGGACAAGAGACCCAGTACTTC
CDR3aa: CASSTWTGQETQYF
v_gene: TRBV5-1
d_gene: TRBD1
j_gene: TRBJ2-5
abundance: NA
len: 14

CDR3nt: TGCGCCAGCAGCACCGACCCTAGCTACGATGAGCAGTTCTTC
CDR3aa: CASSTDPSYDEQFF
v_gene: TRBV5-1
d_gene: NA
j_gene: TRBJ2-1
abundance: NA
len: 14

CDR3nt: TGTGCCAGCAGTTGGGCGGGGACGAATGAGCAGTTCTTC
CDR3aa: CASSWAGTNEQFF
v_gene: TRBV27
d_gene: NA
j_gene: TRBJ2-1
abundance: NA
len: 13

CDR3nt: TGTGCCATCAGTGAGGGGGCAGTCCAAGAGACCCAGTACTTC
CDR3aa: CAISEGAVQETQYF
v_gene: TRBV10-3
d_gene: NA
j_gene: TRBJ2-5
abundance: NA
len: 14

CDR3nt: TGTGCCTGGAGTAATGGAAAGTATAGCAATCAGCCCCAGCATTTT
CDR3aa: CAWSNGKYSNQPQHF
v_gene: TRBV30
d_gene: NA
j_gene: TRBJ1-5
abundance: few
len: 15

CDR3nt: TGTGCCAGCACTCTCACCCGTGGTGGCTCTGGAAACACCATATATTTT
CDR3aa: CASTLTRGGSGNTIYF
v_gene: TRBV28
d_gene: NA
j_gene: TRBJ1-3
abundance: NA
len: 16

CDR3nt: TGTGCCAGCACCGACAGGGTTAGCGATCAGCCCCAGCATTTT
CDR3aa: CASTDRVSDQPQHF
v_gene: TRBV2
d_gene: TRBD1
j_gene: TRBJ1-5
abundance: NA
len: 14

CDR3nt: TGTGCCAGCAGCTACCTCGGGACTCGCCCTTCCACAGATACGCAGTATTTT
CDR3aa: CASSYLGTRPSTDTQYF
v_gene: TRBV7-2
d_gene: NA
j_gene: TRBJ2-3
abundance: NA
len: 17

CDR3nt: TGTGCCAGCAGTTTATTCCCGGGATTGATAGATACGCAGTATTTT
CDR3aa: CASSLFPGLIDTQYF
v_gene: TRBV27
d_gene: NA
j_gene: TRBJ2-3
abundance: NA
len: 15

CDR3nt: TGCGCCACCGGGGACCCCCGAGGGGAGACCCAGTACTTC
CDR3aa: CATGDPRGETQYF
v_gene: TRBV4-1
d_gene: NA
j_gene: TRBJ2-5
abundance: few
len: 13

CDR3nt: TGTGCCAGCAGCACGCCTAACTATGGCTACACCTTC
CDR3aa: CASSTPNYGYTF
v_gene: TRBV13
d_gene: NA
j_gene: TRBJ1-2
abundance: NA
len: 12

CDR3nt: TGTGCCAGCACCATAGCGGGAGCGGAAGATACGCAGTATTTT
CDR3aa: CASTIAGAEDTQYF
v_gene: TRBV7-9
d_gene: TRBD2
j_gene: TRBJ2-3
abundance: NA
len: 14

CDR3nt: TGTGCCAGCAGCTTAACGGGAGCGGGTTGGACAGATACGCAGTATTTT
CDR3aa: CASSLTGAGWTDTQYF
v_gene: TRBV7-3
d_gene: NA
j_gene: TRBJ2-3
abundance: NA
len: 16

CDR3nt: TGTGCCAGCAGCTTGGCTGGGACTAGCGGAAGAACCCAGTACTTC
CDR3aa: CASSLAGTSGRTQYF
v_gene: TRBV5-4
d_gene: TRBD2
j_gene: TRBJ2-5
abundance: NA
len: 15

CDR3nt: TGTGCCAGCAGCTTGGCAGTAATGAACACTGAAGCTTTCTTT
CDR3aa: CASSLAVMNTEAFF
v_gene: TRBV5-4
d_gene: NA
j_gene: TRBJ1-1
abundance: once
len: 14

CDR3nt: TGCAGTGCCAGAGACGAGCAGGCCCAGCATTTT
CDR3aa: CSARDEQAQHF
v_gene: TRBV20-1
d_gene: NA
j_gene: TRBJ1-5
abundance: few
len: 11

CDR3nt: TGTGCCAGCAGTAGCCTCGGCCTATCCTACGAGCAGTACTTC
CDR3aa: CASSSLGLSYEQYF
v_gene: TRBV6-5
d_gene: NA
j_gene: TRBJ2-7
abundance: NA
len: 14

CDR3nt: TGTGCCACCAGCAGTCAATACGGGACTACGTCCTACGAGCAGTACTTC
CDR3aa: CATSSQYGTTSYEQYF
v_gene: TRBV15
d_gene: TRBD2
j_gene: TRBJ2-7
abundance: NA
len: 16

CDR3nt: TGCGCCAGCAGCCACGGGACAGGGGGCAATGAGCAGTTCTTC
CDR3aa: CASSHGTGGNEQFF
v_gene: TRBV4-1
d_gene: TRBD1
j_gene: TRBJ2-1
abundance: NA
len: 14

CDR3nt: TGTGCCACCAGCAGAGTCCTTGGACAGGCAAATCAGCCCCAGCATTTT
CDR3aa: CATSRVLGQANQPQHF
v_gene: TRBV15
d_gene: TRBD1
j_gene: TRBJ1-5
abundance: NA
len: 16

CDR3nt: TGTGCCAGCAACCGGGTGGGCGAATACACAGATACGCAGTATTTT
CDR3aa: CASNRVGEYTDTQYF
v_gene: TRBV28
d_gene: NA
j_gene: TRBJ2-3
abundance: NA
len: 15

CDR3nt: TGTGCCAGCAGTTACTACCCAGGGGCAACGAACACTGAAGCTTTCTTT
CDR3aa: CASSYYPGATNTEAFF
v_gene: TRBV6-5
d_gene: NA
j_gene: TRBJ1-1
abundance: once
len: 16

CDR3nt: TGCGCCAGCAGCTTGACCCGCTACGAGCAGTACTTC
CDR3aa: CASSLTRYEQYF
v_gene: TRBV5-1
d_gene: NA
j_gene: TRBJ2-7
abundance: NA
len: 12

CDR3nt: TGTGCCAGCAGCTTATGGGGGAACACTGAAGCTTTCTTT
CDR3aa: CASSLWGNTEAFF
v_gene: TRBV7-2
d_gene: NA
j_gene: TRBJ1-1
abundance: few
len: 13

CDR3nt: TGCGCCAGCAGCCGGAGGGACTCCGGGACCGCTAACTATGGCTACACCTTC
CDR3aa: CASSRRDSGTANYGYTF
v_gene: TRBV4-1
d_gene: NA
j_gene: TRBJ1-2
abundance: NA
len: 17

CDR3nt: TGCGCCACCAGGGGTTACGTTAGCAATCAGCCCCAGCATTTT
CDR3aa: CATRGYVSNQPQHF
v_gene: TRBV10-2
d_gene: NA
j_gene: TRBJ1-5
abundance: NA
len: 14

CDR3nt: TGTGCCAGCAGGGCCTGGGACAGAGCCCTACCCGGGGCCAACGTCCTGACTTTC
CDR3aa: CASRAWDRALPGANVLTF
v_gene: TRBV28
d_gene: TRBD1
j_gene: TRBJ2-6
abundance: NA
len: 18

CDR3nt: TGTGCCAGCAGCTTTAGGGGTGTTAACTATGGCTACACCTTC
CDR3aa: CASSFRGVNYGYTF
v_gene: TRBV5-6
d_gene: NA
j_gene: TRBJ1-2
abundance: NA
len: 14

CDR3nt: TGTGCCTGGAGCCCCGCCTGGGAGGGTGGCTACACCTTC
CDR3aa: CAWSPAWEGGYTF
v_gene: TRBV30
d_gene: NA
j_gene: TRBJ1-2
abundance: NA
len: 13

CDR3nt: TGCAGCGGCAGACGGGACAGAAACACTGAAGCTTTCTTT
CDR3aa: CSGRRDRNTEAFF
v_gene: TRBV29-1
d_gene: TRBD1
j_gene: TRBJ1-1
abundance: NA
len: 13